A selection of T cell receptor beta chains follows, all from one sample in a study of post-analysis software for immune sequencing data. In TCRdb, the PCR reads were re-called with MiXCR into one record per CDR3 protein. The data contain roughly 800,000 distinct CDR3 sequences, roughly 27% of them seen just once; the ten biggest clones take up roughly 0.57%. Sequenced: blood. Receptors were obtained from a girl aged 10 to 17 with multiple sclerosis. CDR3s include the opening cysteine and the closing phenylalanine or tryptophan. D genes are given only for firm matches. Expanded clones get a size class; other rows say once, few or many, or leave the size out.

TRBJ2-1 | NA | once | TRBV9 | 15 | CASSPHSGLNNEQFF | TGTGCCAGCAGCCCCCACAGTGGGCTAAACAATGAGCAGTTCTTC
TRBJ2-3 | NA | NA | TRBV6-5 | 12 | CASFGNTDTQYF | TGTGCCAGTTTCGGGAACACAGATACGCAGTATTTT
TRBJ2-1 | TRBD2 | few | TRBV20-1 | 15 | CSAHSGRSSYNEQFF | TGCAGTGCCCATAGCGGGAGGAGCTCCTACAATGAGCAGTTCTTC
TRBJ1-2 | NA | NA | TRBV10-2 | 13 | CASSESGIYGYTF | TGCGCCAGCAGTGAGTCGGGGATTTATGGCTACACCTTC
TRBJ1-1 | NA | few | TRBV7-2 | 15 | CASSGRSGLNTEAFF | TGTGCCAGCAGCGGCCGATCAGGGTTGAACACTGAAGCTTTCTTT
TRBJ1-5 | NA | NA | TRBV24-1 | 16 | CATSDGMGPRNQPQHF | TGTGCCACCAGTGATGGGATGGGGCCGCGTAATCAGCCCCAGCATTTT
TRBJ2-3 | TRBD2 | NA | TRBV9 | 20 | CASSVAGGLAGGFLTDTQYF | TGTGCCAGCAGCGTAGCTGGGGGACTAGCGGGGGGTTTCCTCACAGATACGCAGTATTTT
TRBJ1-4 | NA | NA | TRBV12-3/TRBV12-4 | 13 | CASSHIINEKLFF | TGTGCCAGCAGCCACATAATTAATGAAAAACTGTTTTTT
TRBJ2-3 | TRBD2 | NA | TRBV9 | 16 | CASSVGSGLAVDTQYF | TGTGCCAGCAGCGTAGGATCGGGACTAGCTGTGGATACGCAGTATTTT
TRBJ1-1 | NA | NA | TRBV6-5 | 13 | CASTRGGGTEAFF | TGTGCCAGCACCCGAGGAGGTGGAACTGAAGCTTTCTTT
TRBJ2-7 | NA | many | TRBV27 | 13 | CASSSGRGYEQYF | TGTGCCAGCAGTTCCGGTAGGGGTTACGAGCAGTACTTC
TRBJ2-7 | NA | few | TRBV4-3 | 14 | CASSQYRGAYEQYF | TGCGCCAGCAGCCAGTATAGGGGGGCCTACGAGCAGTACTTC
TRBJ1-5 | TRBD1 | NA | TRBV28 | 14 | CASDRRQGYQPQHF | TGTGCCAGCGATCGTAGACAGGGATATCAGCCCCAGCATTTT
TRBJ2-1 | TRBD2 | NA | TRBV20-1 | 17 | CSARDLSSGGSYNEQFF | TGCAGTGCTAGAGACCTCTCTAGCGGGGGGTCCTACAATGAGCAGTTCTTC
TRBJ2-3 | NA | few | TRBV4-2 | 13 | CASSQQLTDTQYF | TGTGCCAGCAGCCAACAACTCACAGATACGCAGTATTTT
TRBJ2-1 | NA | few | TRBV24-1 | 14 | CATSRSTDQNEQFF | TGTGCCACCAGTAGGTCGACGGATCAAAATGAGCAGTTCTTC
TRBJ2-1 | NA | many | TRBV7-9 | 12 | CASSLASNEQFF | TGTGCCAGCAGCTTAGCGTCCAATGAGCAGTTCTTC
TRBJ1-5 | NA | few | TRBV12-3/TRBV12-4 | 11 | CASSQNQPQHF | TGTGCCAGCAGTCAAAATCAGCCCCAGCATTTT
TRBJ1-1 | NA | NA | TRBV7-9 | 15 | CASSLGTLRNTEAFF | TGTGCCAGCAGCTTAGGCACACTGCGGAACACTGAAGCTTTCTTT
TRBJ2-1 | TRBD2 | NA | TRBV7-2 | 15 | CASSLILAGGRRQFF | TGTGCCAGCAGCTTAATCCTAGCGGGGGGGCGACGGCAGTTCTTC
TRBJ2-1 | TRBD2 | few | TRBV2 | 18 | CASSGLAGAGHDYNEQFF | TGTGCCAGCAGTGGCCTAGCGGGAGCGGGGCACGACTACAATGAGCAGTTCTTC
TRBJ1-2 | NA | few | TRBV29-1 | 12 | CSVESRRYGYTF | TGCAGCGTTGAATCCAGGCGGTATGGCTACACCTTC
TRBJ1-5 | NA | NA | TRBV28 | 15 | CASSPNTGLDQPQHF | TGTGCCAGCAGTCCTAATACAGGGTTAGATCAGCCCCAGCATTTT
TRBJ2-7 | NA | many | TRBV7-2 | 13 | CASRSGSSYEQYF | TGTGCCAGCAGAAGCGGTTCTTCGTACGAGCAGTACTTC
TRBJ2-6 | NA | many | TRBV7-2 | 17 | CASSLNSGDSGANVLTF | TGTGCCAGCAGCTTAAATAGCGGAGACTCTGGGGCCAACGTCCTGACTTTC
TRBJ2-1 | TRBD2 | NA | TRBV27 | 17 | CASTMSASGGAGNEQFF | TGTGCCAGCACCATGTCGGCTAGCGGGGGGGCCGGCAATGAGCAGTTCTTC
TRBJ2-1 | NA | NA | TRBV4-1 | 16 | CASSHGGGQKGNEQFF | TGCGCCAGCAGCCACGGGGGGGGACAGAAAGGGAATGAGCAGTTCTTC
TRBJ1-2 | NA | many | TRBV7-9 | 14 | CASSLGLSDYGYTF | TGTGCCAGCAGCTTAGGCCTGTCGGACTATGGCTACACCTTC
TRBJ2-1 | TRBD1 | NA | TRBV27 | 13 | CASSYGQGNEQFF | TGTGCCAGCAGTTATGGACAGGGGAATGAGCAGTTCTTC
TRBJ1-2 | NA | NA | TRBV2 | 16 | CASSPLRAGASYGYTF | TGTGCCAGCAGTCCTCTCAGGGCAGGGGCTAGCTATGGCTACACCTTC
TRBJ1-1 | TRBD1 | few | TRBV27 | 18 | CASSSYDRGRGLNTEAFF | TGTGCCAGCAGTTCCTACGACAGGGGGCGAGGATTGAACACTGAAGCTTTCTTT
TRBJ2-7 | NA | few | TRBV15 | 16 | CATSRDLAESSYEQYF | TGTGCCACCAGCAGAGATTTAGCGGAGAGCTCCTACGAGCAGTACTTC
TRBJ1-6 | TRBD1 | few | TRBV7-2 | 14 | CASSLEGAYSPLHF | TGTGCCAGCAGCCTGGAGGGGGCGTATTCACCCCTCCACTTT
TRBJ1-6 | NA | NA | TRBV3-1 | 14 | CASSQDLAGWPLHF | TGTGCCAGCAGCCAAGATCTTGCGGGTTGGCCCCTCCACTTT
TRBJ2-7 | NA | many | TRBV29-1 | 14 | CSVVGGAPPYEQYF | TGCAGCGTTGTTGGGGGAGCGCCCCCTTACGAGCAGTACTTC
TRBJ2-1 | TRBD2 | NA | TRBV3-1 | 16 | CASSQGRHGRAGEQFF | TGTGCCAGCAGCCAAGGTCGACACGGGAGGGCCGGTGAGCAGTTCTTC
TRBJ2-7 | NA | NA | TRBV29-1 | 17 | CSVEVPKTGTTKREQYF | TGCAGCGTTGAAGTCCCCAAAACCGGGACAACTAAACGCGAGCAGTACTTC
TRBJ2-5 | NA | many | TRBV12-3/TRBV12-4 | 12 | CASSFPQETQYF | TGTGCCAGCAGTTTTCCCCAAGAGACCCAGTACTTC
TRBJ2-3 | NA | NA | TRBV7-2 | 19 | CASSLFAPRAGLGTDTQYF | TGTGCCAGCAGCTTATTCGCCCCGAGGGCGGGATTAGGCACAGATACGCAGTATTTT
TRBJ1-5 | TRBD1 | NA | TRBV20-1 | 18 | CSARDRGGQGWSNQPQHF | TGCAGTGCTAGAGATCGGGGGGGACAGGGATGGAGCAATCAGCCCCAGCATTTT
TRBJ2-3 | TRBD2 | few | TRBV10-3 | 15 | CAISVAGTGADTQYF | TGTGCCATCAGTGTAGCGGGAACGGGGGCGGATACGCAGTATTTT
TRBJ1-2 | TRBD1 | few | TRBV9 | 15 | CASSQGGGSRFGYTF | TGTGCCAGCAGCCAGGGGGGGGGGAGTAGGTTTGGCTACACCTTC
TRBJ2-5 | NA | NA | TRBV20-1 | 13 | CSAYLGLQETQYF | TGCAGTGCCTACTTAGGACTCCAAGAGACCCAGTACTTC
TRBJ2-3 | TRBD2 | few | TRBV10-1 | 15 | CASSSGTSSTDTQYF | TGCGCCAGCAGTTCCGGGACTAGCTCAACAGATACGCAGTATTTT
TRBJ2-7 | TRBD2 | NA | TRBV9 | 15 | CASSVDSGTTYKQYF | TGTGCCAGCAGCGTAGATAGCGGGACGACTTACAAGCAGTACTTC
TRBJ2-4 | NA | few | TRBV10-3 | 15 | CAISASGAMGNIQYF | TGTGCCATCAGTGCATCAGGGGCGATGGGAAACATTCAGTACTTC
TRBJ1-5 | NA | NA | TRBV29-1 | 14 | CSVGGPGGNQPQHF | TGCAGCGTGGGGGGGCCCGGGGGCAATCAGCCCCAGCATTTT
TRBJ1-6 | NA | few | TRBV12-3/TRBV12-4 | 15 | CASRRTDQENSPLHF | TGTGCCAGCAGGCGGACAGACCAGGAAAATTCACCCCTCCACTTT
TRBJ1-1 | NA | NA | TRBV7-2 | 16 | CASSLDNPGLNTEAFF | TGTGCCAGCAGCTTAGATAATCCGGGACTGAACACTGAAGCTTTCTTT
TRBJ2-1 | TRBD2 | NA | TRBV7-2 | 17 | CASSLRLAGPSYNEQVF | TGTGCCAGCAGCTTAAGGCTAGCGGGGCCCTCCTACAATGAGCAGGTCTTC
TRBJ1-5 | NA | NA | TRBV10-3 | 13 | CAIGQDGDQPQHF | TGTGCCATCGGGCAGGACGGAGATCAGCCCCAGCATTTT